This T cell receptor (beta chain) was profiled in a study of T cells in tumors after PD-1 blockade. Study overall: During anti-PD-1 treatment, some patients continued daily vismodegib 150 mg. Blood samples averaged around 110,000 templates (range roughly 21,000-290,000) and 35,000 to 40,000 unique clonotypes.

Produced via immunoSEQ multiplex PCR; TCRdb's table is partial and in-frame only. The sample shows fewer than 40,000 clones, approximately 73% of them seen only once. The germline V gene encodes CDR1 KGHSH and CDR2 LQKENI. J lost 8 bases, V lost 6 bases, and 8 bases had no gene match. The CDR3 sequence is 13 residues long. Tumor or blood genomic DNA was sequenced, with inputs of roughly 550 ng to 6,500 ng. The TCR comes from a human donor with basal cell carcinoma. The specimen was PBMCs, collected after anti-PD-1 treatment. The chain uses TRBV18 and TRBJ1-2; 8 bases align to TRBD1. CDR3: CASSPDREGGYTF. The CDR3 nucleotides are TGTGCCAGCTCGCCGGACAGGGAAGGCGGCTACACCTTC.